These T cell receptor beta chains were read from a single sample in a study of shared clonotypes between healthy human individuals. Only in-frame clones appear in the TCRdb table, and some are missing; sequencing was by immunoSEQ multiplex PCR. The sample shows about 2.1 million clones, roughly 91% of them seen only once. The sequenced sample was naive CD8+ T cells from PBMCs. These receptors were obtained from a man younger than 35 in good health. Some clones in this sample may be carry-over from other donors' samples. CDR3s include the opening cysteine and the closing phenylalanine or tryptophan. A D gene is named only where the DNA matches it firmly. The size entry is marked missing in some rows and otherwise reads once, few, many or a size class.

D gene	V gene	clone size	J gene	CDR3 DNA	CDR3 protein
TRBD1	TRBV5-5	NA	TRBJ2-7	TGTGCCAGCAGCTTGGCCCCGGACAGGGTCTACGAGCAGTACTTC	CASSLAPDRVYEQYF
NA	TRBV7-9	few	TRBJ1-1	TGTGCCAGCAGCTTAGCACGGGCGAACACTGAAGCTTTCTTT	CASSLARANTEAFF
TRBD1	TRBV5-6	once	TRBJ2-2	TGTGCCAGCAGCCTACCGACAGGGGATGGGAACACCGGGGAGCTGTTTTTT	CASSLPTGDGNTGELFF
NA	TRBV28	NA	TRBJ1-2	TGTGCCAGCAGTCCCGGGGGAAATTACTATGGCTACACCTTC	CASSPGGNYYGYTF
NA	TRBV7-9	NA	TRBJ2-5	TGTGCCAGCAGCTTAGAGGGTCGCGGCCACTTC	CASSLEGRGHF
NA	TRBV5-4	NA	TRBJ2-7	TGTGCCAGCAGCTTGGGCAGGGGCCCTTACGAGCAGTACTTC	CASSLGRGPYEQYF
NA	TRBV10-3	NA	TRBJ1-5	TGTGCCATTTCGACAGCCGCCGGCGGTCAGCCCCAGCATTTT	CAISTAAGGQPQHF
TRBD2	TRBV5-6	NA	TRBJ2-1	TGTGCCAGCAGCTTGGAGCGGGAGAAATACAATGAGCAGTTCTTC	CASSLEREKYNEQFF
NA	TRBV5-1	NA	TRBJ2-5	TGCGCCAGCAGCTTGGTCGTGGGGCAAGAGACCCAGTACTTC	CASSLVVGQETQYF
TRBD2	TRBV7-3	once	TRBJ2-7	TGTGCCAGCAGCTTAGTAGGCGGGAGCCTGTTCGACGAGCAGTACTTC	CASSLVGGSLFDEQYF
NA	TRBV19	NA	TRBJ1-1	TGTGCCAGTAGTAAAATCCGGGACTTGAACACTGAAGCTTTCTTT	CASSKIRDLNTEAFF
NA	TRBV19	NA	TRBJ1-2	TGTGCCAGTAGTATTGGGGCTAACTATGGCTACACCTTC	CASSIGANYGYTF
NA	TRBV29-1	NA	TRBJ2-1	TGCAGCGTCGTCCCGAGCCTCTATGGCTCCTACAATGAGCAGTTCTTC	CSVVPSLYGSYNEQFF
NA	TRBV29-1	NA	TRBJ2-7	TGCAGCGTTCCAGGTCCCTACGAGCAGTACTTC	CSVPGPYEQYF
NA	TRBV19	NA	TRBJ2-1	TGTGCCAGTAGTCTAGGCAGGGTAGGTGAGCAGTTCTTC	CASSLGRVGEQFF
TRBD2	TRBV7-9	NA	TRBJ2-2	TGTGCCAGCAGCTTCCCACTAGCGGGAGACACCGGGGAGCTGTTTTTT	CASSFPLAGDTGELFF
NA	TRBV28	NA	TRBJ1-1	TGTGCCAGCAGTTTTAACGGGGCGCAAGGGATCAACACTGAAGCTTTCTTT	CASSFNGAQGINTEAFF
TRBD1	TRBV29-1	NA	TRBJ1-2	TGCAGCGTTACAACAGGGGTCTATGGCTACACCTTC	CSVTTGVYGYTF
NA	TRBV19	NA	TRBJ1-2	TGTGCCAGTAGTATAGTTCAGTTCTACACCTTC	CASSIVQFYTF
NA	TRBV28	NA	TRBJ1-2	TGTGCCAGCAGTTTCGGCGGGGGACTACTCGGCTATGGCTACACCTTC	CASSFGGGLLGYGYTF
NA	TRBV5-5	NA	TRBJ2-1	TGTGCCAGCAGCCGACGGGGTGAGGGTATCCATGAGCAGTTCTTC	CASSRRGEGIHEQFF
TRBD1	TRBV5-6	NA	TRBJ1-1	TGTGCCAGCAGCTTGGGGACAGGGGTTGAAGCTTTCTTT	CASSLGTGVEAFF
TRBD1	TRBV9	NA	TRBJ2-2	TGTGCCAGCAGCGTGGACAGGGGAACCGGGGAGCTGTTTTTT	CASSVDRGTGELFF
TRBD1	TRBV28	NA	TRBJ2-1	TGTGCCAGCAGTTTATCCAGGGGGCAGCGGTACAATGAGCAGTTCTTC	CASSLSRGQRYNEQFF
TRBD1	TRBV19	NA	TRBJ1-1	TGTGCCAGTAGTAATCGGGACAGGGGGCGCCGGGTCACTGAAGCTTTCTTT	CASSNRDRGRRVTEAFF
TRBD1	TRBV11-2	NA	TRBJ2-5	TGTGCCAGCAGCTCATATTGGGACAGTCAAGAGACCCAGTACTTC	CASSSYWDSQETQYF
NA	TRBV6-1	NA	TRBJ2-7	TGTGCCAGCAGTGAGGGGGTACACTACGAGCAGTACTTC	CASSEGVHYEQYF
TRBD1	TRBV10-1	few	TRBJ2-1	TGCGCCAGCAGTGAGTCGACAGGGAATGAGCAGTTCTTC	CASSESTGNEQFF
NA	TRBV9	NA	TRBJ2-3	TGTGCCAGCAGCGTAAAGCTTGAGGACAGCACAGATACGCAGTATTTT	CASSVKLEDSTDTQYF
NA	TRBV10-3	NA	TRBJ1-1	TGTGCCATCAGTGAGGAGCGGTTGAACACTGAAGCTTTCTTT	CAISEERLNTEAFF
NA	TRBV9	NA	TRBJ1-1	TGTGCCAGCAGCAACCGTCAGAACACTGAAGCTTTCTTT	CASSNRQNTEAFF
NA	TRBV27	once	TRBJ1-1	TGTGCCAGCAGTCCCGACAGAGCGAACACTGAAGCTTTCTTT	CASSPDRANTEAFF
NA	TRBV10-1	NA	TRBJ2-1	TGCGCCAGCAGTGAAAGGGCACCCAATGAGCAGTTCTTC	CASSERAPNEQFF
NA	TRBV5-1	NA	TRBJ1-4	TGCGCCAGCAGCTTCATAGGGTTACCGACAACTAATGAAAAACTGTTTTTT	CASSFIGLPTTNEKLFF
NA	TRBV2	once	TRBJ2-1	TGTGCCAGCAGATTAAACCCGGACTTCCCTCTATACAATGAGCAGTTCTTC	CASRLNPDFPLYNEQFF
NA	TRBV27	NA	TRBJ1-1	TGTGCCAGCATGCGAGGTCTCACTGAAGCTTTCTTT	CASMRGLTEAFF
NA	TRBV2	NA	TRBJ1-2	TGTGCCAGCAGTGAAGGAACAGTTGGCTACACCTTC	CASSEGTVGYTF
NA	TRBV9	NA	TRBJ2-5	TGTGCCAGCAGCGTAGGTGGCAGCCGCCAAGAGACCCAGTACTTC	CASSVGGSRQETQYF
NA	TRBV6-6	NA	TRBJ2-2	TGTGCCAGCAGCCCGACCGGGCCTGACACCGGGGAGCTGTTTTTT	CASSPTGPDTGELFF
NA	TRBV25-1	NA	TRBJ2-7	TGTGCCAGCAGTGAAAGAGGTCCGTCGGGCGAGCAGTACTTC	CASSERGPSGEQYF
NA	TRBV27	NA	TRBJ2-2	TGTGCCAGCAGTACCTGGAACACCGGGGAGCTGTTTTTT	CASSTWNTGELFF
NA	TRBV19	NA	TRBJ1-4	TGTGCCAGTACCCCAGGCCATAATGAAAAACTGTTTTTT	CASTPGHNEKLFF
TRBD1	TRBV11-2	NA	TRBJ1-2	TGTGCCAGCAGCTTAGGGGAAGGGGGCGCCTACTATGGCTACACCTTC	CASSLGEGGAYYGYTF
NA	TRBV10-1	NA	TRBJ2-1	TGCGCCAGCAGTGAGTCCGTTAGCGGATATGAGCAGTTCTTC	CASSESVSGYEQFF
NA	TRBV7-9	NA	TRBJ2-7	TGTGCCAGCAGCTTAGTGGGTGAGAACTACGAGCAGTACTTC	CASSLVGENYEQYF
NA	TRBV7-6	once	TRBJ2-1	TGTGCCAGCAGCGTAGGACGCTCAACCGCGGGACCTGAGCAGTTCTTC	CASSVGRSTAGPEQFF
NA	TRBV7-9	NA	TRBJ2-7	TGTGCCAGCAGCTCCAGGACTCTCTACGAGCAGTACTTC	CASSSRTLYEQYF
TRBD1	TRBV7-9	NA	TRBJ2-3	TGTGCCAGCAGCACGGGACAGCGTAGCACAGATACGCAGTATTTT	CASSTGQRSTDTQYF
TRBD1	TRBV5-5	NA	TRBJ1-5	TGTGCCAGCAGCGACGGGTACCGGGACAGGGCACAGCCCCAGCATTTT	CASSDGYRDRAQPQHF
NA	TRBV4-3	NA	TRBJ1-3	TGCGCCAGCAGCCAAGAAGACAGGCCTTCTGGAAACACCATATATTTT	CASSQEDRPSGNTIYF
TRBD1	TRBV7-8	NA	TRBJ2-3	TGTGCCAGCAGCTCGACTCCACAGGGGGCAGTGGCAGATACGCAGTATTTT	CASSSTPQGAVADTQYF
TRBD2	TRBV13	NA	TRBJ2-1	TGTGCCAGCAGGTTCGGGACTAGCTCCTACAATGAGCAGTTCTTC	CASRFGTSSYNEQFF
NA	TRBV7-7	NA	TRBJ2-1	TGTGCCAGCTCCCCCCAGAGCTCCTACAATGAGCAGTTCTTC	CASSPQSSYNEQFF
TRBD2	TRBV2	NA	TRBJ2-1	TGTGCCAGCAGTGAGTCACTAGCGCTTTCCTACAATGAGCAGTTCTTC	CASSESLALSYNEQFF
NA	TRBV7-9	few	TRBJ1-1	TGTGCCAGCAGCCCCACAGGGAACACTGAAGCTTTCTTT	CASSPTGNTEAFF
NA	TRBV4-2	NA	TRBJ2-7	TGTGCCAGCAGCCAAGCCACCACCTACGAGCAGTACTTC	CASSQATTYEQYF
NA	TRBV11-1	NA	TRBJ2-2	TGTGCCAGCAGCTTAGTGTCGGGGGAAAACACCGGGGAGCTGTTTTTT	CASSLVSGENTGELFF
NA	TRBV5-1	NA	TRBJ1-1	TGCGCCAGCAGCTTGGCCTCTTACACTGAAGCTTTCTTT	CASSLASYTEAFF
NA	TRBV28	NA	TRBJ2-1	TGTGCCAGCAGGGGGATGGGTGGCTACAATGAGCAGTTCTTC	CASRGMGGYNEQFF
NA	TRBV4-1	once	TRBJ1-2	TGCGCCAGCAGCCAGGGGGGGTGGGATGGAGCTGGGTACACCTTC	CASSQGGWDGAGYTF